This T cell receptor (beta chain) was recorded in a study of blood T cell repertoires in COVID-19. Authors' methods: Scientists estimated how many nucleated cells there were by amplifying reference gene primers. Generated by immunoSEQ multiplex PCR, the TCRdb table keeps only in-frame clones and is missing some. V, J and clone size reflect that table, while D and trimming were determined from the DNA. Here the sample spans 210,000 or so clones, more than 70% being singletons. Adults between about 18 and 95 years of age took part from more than 20 US areas. Cohorts were based on clinical histories the participants reported. V lost 5 bases and J 0 bases, leaving 11 bases between the germline ends. CDR3 length equals 15 residues. Germline CDR1 and CDR2: MNHEY and SVGAGI. This clone showed up just once.

Sequences were obtained from PBMCs or T cells enriched from blood (not recorded which). The V call is TRBV6-5, the J call TRBJ1-3, with a possible D match to TRBD1 (6 bases). This TCR derives from a woman between 35 and 50 years old with acute COVID-19. The CDR3 protein is CASSRDIISGNTIYF. The CDR3 nucleotides read TGTGCCAGCAGTCGGGACATAATCTCTGGAAACACCATATATTTT.